Listed below are T cell receptor beta chains from one sample, sequenced in a study of early T cells in non-severe SARS-CoV-2 infection. TCRdb fed the 5' RACE reads into MiXCR, producing one record per CDR3 protein. This sample yields under 85,000 distinct CDR3 sequences, of which 12% are seen a single time; less than 7% belongs to the top ten. Input material: whole blood. Receptors originate from an adult who was a healthcare worker with PCR-confirmed SARS-CoV-2 infection or an uninfected control (not recorded which). The CDR3 runs from the conserved cysteine through the conserved F or W. The D gene is left open where the match is weak.

>NA|TRBV4-1
CASSQEDDWYNEQFF
>TRBD1|TRBV7-9
CASSKDRAGTDTQYF
>NA|TRBV6-1
CASSLHAGYRF
>TRBD1|TRBV5-6
CASSSGTGADTQYF
>NA|TRBV11-2
CASRSPGFTETQYF
>NA|TRBV6-2/TRBV6-3
CASSSPVRSPSGELFF
>NA|TRBV20-1
CSASRSPNGNTIYF
>TRBD1|TRBV10-3
CAISLTGRNGELFF
>NA|TRBV20-1
CSARDAGRGPDDGYTF
>NA|TRBV29-1
CSVEVAGSSYNEQFF
>TRBD1|TRBV9
CASSAGQGVYPSMNTEAFF
>NA|TRBV2
CASNRLSGFGEKLFF
>NA|TRBV4-3
CASSQEMAVNTEAFF
>NA|TRBV27
CASSSSRNQPQHF
>NA|TRBV29-1
CSVEPESSYNEQFF
>TRBD1|TRBV6-5
CASTNGQGRNEQYF
>NA|TRBV7-9
CASSLVGGPTGELFF
>NA|TRBV7-3
CASSLTGSPNTEAFF
>TRBD2|TRBV7-3
CASSSRGGYEQYF
>NA|TRBV3-1
CASSQGSRGEQYF
>NA|TRBV18
CASSPPGVGNTIYF
>NA|TRBV27
CASSLVGKRQYF
>TRBD2|TRBV5-1
CASSGGSGSVYEQYF